The 30 T cell receptor beta chains presented below share a single source sample, sequenced in a study of T-cell memory formation after mild COVID-19. TCRdb re-analysed the 5' RACE reads in MiXCR, keeping a single row per CDR3 protein. The sample records 190,000 or so distinct CDR3 sequences, roughly 10% being singletons. The sequencing input was PBMCs or a T cell subset sorted from them (not recorded which). The source of these receptors is a man in his late teens or twenties who had mild COVID-19 (a few samples of this study predate the infection). Cell type and time point are not known.

This clonotype has only a few counts. V gene TRBV3-1 combines with J gene TRBJ2-7, with 13 bases that match TRBD2. From germline, CDR1 is LGHDT and CDR2 YNNKEL (reference sequence). This CDR3 comprises 14 residues. Germline trimming cut 4 bases from V and 5 bases from J; bases unmatched to any gene: 2. CDR3 region: CASSLGLAGDEQYF. The CDR3 region has the DNA TGTGCCAGCAGCCTAGGACTAGCGGGGGACGAGCAGTACTTC.

Ten or more counts support this clonotype. This chain joins TRBV7-2 and TRBJ2-3, with a tentative D call TRBD2 (5 bases). The germline gives CDR1 SGHTA, CDR2 FQGNSA. The V and J ends lost 4 bases and 0 bases respectively, with 11 bases between them. This CDR3 contains 15 residues. This CDR3 is CASSSKRPSTDTQYF. CDR3 in DNA: TGTGCCAGCAGCTCCAAGCGGCCAAGCACAGATACGCAGTATTTT.

The table lists this clonotype with a few counts. This chain links TRBV6-6 with TRBJ2-5; D gene ambiguous. V lost 2 bases and J 0 bases, leaving 4 bases between the germline ends. The CDR3 spans 13 residues. Germline V gene sequence: CDR1 MNHNY, CDR2 SVGAGI (reference sequence). The CDR3 DNA reads TGTGCCAGCAGTTACAGGGACCAAGAGACCCAGTACTTC. It is translated as CASSYRDQETQYF.

The V gene is TRBV5-1, the J gene TRBJ1-1; D not certain. V was pared by 7 bases and J by 8 bases, with 21 bases between. CDR1 is SGHRS, CDR2 YFSETQ, per germline. CDR3 size: 14 residues. This chain's CDR3 is CASSLSLLKSEAFF. The CDR3 DNA reads TGCGCCAGCTCCTTGTCCTTACTGAAGTCCGAAGCTTTCTTT.

This clonotype has only one observation. This chain uses TRBV25-1 with TRBJ2-6; unclear D gene. Trimming cost V 2 bases and J 4 bases, with 9 bases left between them. CDR1 and CDR2 from the germline V gene are MGHDK and SYGVNS. This CDR3 region has 15 residues. The CDR3 nucleotides are TGTGCCAGCAGTGAAAGTCCCGGGGGGGCCAACGTCCTGACTTTC. Amino acid sequence: CASSESPGGANVLTF.

V gene TRBV20-1 combines with J gene TRBJ1-5; D is unresolved. The CDR3 contains 12 residues. CDR1 and CDR2 from the germline V gene are DFQATT and SNEGSKA (reference sequence). Trimming pared 6 bases from V and 5 bases from J, leaving 11 bases between. The CDR3 is CSARPNHQPQHF. In nucleotides, the CDR3 is TGCAGTGCGAGGCCCAATCATCAGCCCCAGCATTTT.

The V call is TRBV28, the J call TRBJ2-3; D not certain. Germline CDR1 is MDHEN and CDR2 is SYDVKM. The CDR3 runs to 16 residues. V dropped 8 bases and J dropped 0 bases, with 18 bases sitting between them. For the CDR3, the DNA is TGTGCCAGCCCCCCCCGCCGCCTGGGGAGCACAGATACGCAGTATTTT. Its translation: CASPPRRLGSTDTQYF.

This clonotype has at least ten counts. The V call is TRBV7-8, the J call TRBJ2-3; D not resolved. The germline CDR1 and CDR2 sequences are SGHVS and FQNEAQ. The CDR3 has 15 amino acids. Trimming left V 1 base short and J 0 bases short, with 8 bases between. Written as DNA, the CDR3 is TGTGCCAGCAGCTTAGTGCTCAGTAGCACAGATACGCAGTATTTT. Its protein is CASSLVLSSTDTQYF.

This chain links TRBV7-9 with TRBJ1-2; D ambiguous. V shed 6 bases and J shed 2 bases, with 10 bases lying between them. This CDR3 comprises 13 residues. CDR1 and CDR2 from the germline V gene are SEHNR and FQNEAQ (reference sequence). In DNA, the CDR3 is TGTGCCAGCAGGCCGGACCGCAACTATGGCTACACCTTC. Its protein product is CASRPDRNYGYTF.

The V and J genes are TRBV3-1 and TRBJ1-4; the D is unclear. Between the trimmed V and J ends, which lost 3 bases and 5 bases, there was a span of 13 bases. CDR1 is LGHDT, CDR2 YNNKEL, per germline (reference sequence). This CDR3 has 15 residues. The DNA for the CDR3 is TGTGCCAGCAGCCAGGGCGTGAATACCAATGAAAAACTGTTTTTT. Its translation: CASSQGVNTNEKLFF.

The CDR3 nucleotides are TGTGCCATCAGTGATCTCGCGAACAATGAGCAGTTCTTC. This encodes CAISDLANNEQFF. The rearrangement joins TRBV10-3 to TRBJ2-1; D is unresolved. Germline assignment: CDR1 ENHRY and CDR2 SYGVKD. The CDR3 has 13 residues. Trimming cost V 3 bases and J 5 bases, with 8 bases left between them.

The chain employs TRBV5-5 and TRBJ1-1, with a tentative D call TRBD1 (6 bases). CDR1 SGHKS and CDR2 YYEKEE come from the germline V gene (reference sequence). The CDR3 spans 16 residues. Trimming left V 0 bases short and J 1 base short, with 13 bases between. Here the CDR3 reads CASSLGLDRRNTEAFF. As DNA, the CDR3 is TGTGCCAGCAGCTTGGGGCTCGACAGGAGGAACACTGAAGCTTTCTTT. The variable domain in full, completed from reference TRBV5-5 and TRBJ1-1, reads DAGVTQSPTHLIKTRGQQVTLRCSPISGHKSVSWYQQVLGQGPQFIFQYYEKEERGRGNFPDRFSARQFPNYSSELNVNALLLGDSALYLCASSLGLDRRNTEAFFGQGTRLTVV.

The V and J genes are TRBV27 and TRBJ2-5; 7 bases line up with TRBD1. V dropped 10 bases and J dropped 2; count of bases not matched to a gene: 7. The CDR3 extends over 13 amino acids. The germline CDR1 and CDR2 sequences are MNHEY and SMNVEV (reference sequence). The CDR3 DNA is TGTGCCACCCGAGGACAGGTGCAAGAGACCCAGTACTTC. Translating it yields CATRGQVQETQYF.

V gene TRBV29-1 combines with J gene TRBJ1-1; TRBD1 matches 11 bases. The V gene's germline CDR1 is SQVTM and CDR2 ANQGSEA. V trimming: 6 bases; J trimming: 5 bases; junction bases outside the gene matches: 5. This CDR3 region has 13 residues. CDR3 sequence: CSVWDRGGTEAFF. DNA of the CDR3: TGCAGCGTCTGGGACAGGGGGGGAACTGAAGCTTTCTTT.

In its sample, this clonotype was seen a few times. The rearrangement uses TRBV5-1 and TRBJ2-7; 8 bases align to TRBD2. V lost 4 bases, J lost 4 bases, and 7 bases stayed unmatched. Germline assignment: CDR1 SGHRS and CDR2 YFSETQ. The CDR3 spans 14 residues. This CDR3 reads CASSRRGGFYEQYF. In DNA, the CDR3 is TGCGCCAGCAGCCGACGGGGGGGATTTTACGAGCAGTACTTC.

V usage is TRBV4-1 and J usage is TRBJ1-1, with 8 bases identical to TRBD1. Germline CDR1 and CDR2: MGHRA and YSYEKL. The ends lost 0 bases at V and 8 bases at J; junction bases unmatched: 2. The CDR3 extends over 13 amino acids. The CDR3 DNA sequence: TGCGCCAGCAGCCAAGAGGACAGGGTAGAAGCTTTCTTT. Its translation: CASSQEDRVEAFF.

The J gene is TRBJ2-3, the V gene TRBV10-3, with D possibly matching TRBD1 (5 bases). The CDR3 loop spans 13 amino acids. Trimming stripped 5 bases from V and 6 bases from J, with 12 bases between. Germline-derived CDR1 and CDR2 are ENHRY and SYGVKD. DNA of the CDR3: TGTGCCATCAGTAAGGGGTCGGTGGATACGCAGTATTTT. Translated, it gives CAISKGSVDTQYF.

The J gene is TRBJ2-2, the V gene TRBV5-1; D is unresolved. The CDR3 consists of 15 residues. V lost 0 bases to trimming and J lost 3 bases, with 9 bases between them. Germline V gives CDR1 SGHRS, CDR2 YFSETQ. CDR3 DNA: TGCGCCAGCAGCTTGGACAGAATCTACACCGGGGAGCTGTTTTTT. Translation gives CASSLDRIYTGELFF. Full variable domain (outside the CDR3, taken from reference TRBV5-1 and TRBJ2-2): KAGVTQTPRYLIKTRGQQVTLSCSPISGHRSVSWYQQTPGQGLQFLFEYFSETQRNKGNFPGRFSGRQFSNSRSEMNVSTLELGDSALYLCASSLDRIYTGELFFGEGSRLTVL.

This clonotype turned up a few times. The chain is built from TRBV19 and TRBJ1-5; no definite D call. CDR3 length equals 13 residues. CDR1 LNHDA and CDR2 SQIVND come from the germline V gene (reference sequence). V shed 3 bases and J shed 6 bases, with 9 bases lying between them. CDR3 coding DNA: TGTGCCAGTAGTATTGGAGGAGGTCAGCCCCAGCATTTT. Residues: CASSIGGGQPQHF.

The chain has TRBV7-9 and TRBJ2-2, with 14 bases lining up with TRBD2. The germline V gene has CDR1 SEHNR and CDR2 FQNEAQ (reference sequence). CDR3 length: 16 amino acids. V shed 5 bases and J 7 bases; nucleotides not matched to a gene: 6. The chain's CDR3 is CASSPTSGGANGELFF. The CDR3 DNA reads TGTGCCAGCAGCCCGACTAGCGGGGGGGCCAACGGGGAGCTGTTTTTT.

This clonotype turned up a few times. The chain uses TRBV6-1 and TRBJ1-5, with D tentatively TRBD1 (6 bases). V was trimmed by 4 bases and J by 4 bases, leaving 8 bases between them. The V gene's germline CDR1 is MNHNS and CDR2 SASEGT. The CDR3 runs 13 residues. Written as DNA, the CDR3 is TGTGCCAGCAGTGGACAGGTTAATCAGCCCCAGCATTTT. Translating gives CASSGQVNQPQHF.

In its sample, this clonotype was seen many times. The chain recombines TRBV7-6 with TRBJ2-1, with no clear D. Germline CDR1 reads SGHVS; CDR2 reads FNYEAQ. V lost 5 bases to trimming and J lost 4 bases, with 18 bases between them. This CDR3 has 16 amino acids. The CDR3 loop reads CASSPSQGSRYNEQFF. In DNA form, the CDR3 reads TGTGCCAGCAGCCCATCCCAAGGGTCTCGGTACAATGAGCAGTTCTTC.

The chain carries TRBV5-4 and TRBJ2-7; 7 positions agree with TRBD1. With V trimmed by 3 bases and J by 2 bases, 2 bases remained unmatched. Germline CDR1 SGHNT, CDR2 YYREEE (reference sequence). This CDR3 has 13 residues. The CDR3 loop reads CASSWDRTYEQYV. Written as DNA, the CDR3 is TGTGCCAGCAGCTGGGACAGAACCTACGAGCAGTACGTC.

This clonotype occurred a few times. The chain carries TRBV14 and TRBJ2-1; D might be TRBD2 (5 bases). Trimming took 1 base from V and 6 from J, leaving 10 bases between them. CDR3 length: 14 residues. CDR1 is SGHDN, CDR2 FVKESK, per germline. The CDR3, as DNA: TGTGCCAGCAGCCAAGTAGGACTCTTCAATGAGCAGTTCTTC. It codes for CASSQVGLFNEQFF.

The chain links TRBV12-3 or TRBV12-4 to TRBJ2-7; 8 bases are a match to TRBD1. Losses at the gene ends were 6 bases for V and 5 bases for J; bases not matched to a gene: 6. This CDR3 has 13 amino acids. The CDR3 is CASSGQGLNEQYF. In nucleotides, the CDR3 is TGTGCCAGCAGCGGACAGGGACTTAACGAGCAGTACTTC.

The chain uses TRBV20-1 and TRBJ2-7, with a possible D match to TRBD2 (6 bases). Germline V gene data show CDR1 as DFQATT and CDR2 as SNEGSKA (reference sequence). The V and J ends lost 6 bases and 3 bases respectively, with 15 bases between them. The CDR3 is made up of 13 amino acids. CDR3 protein: CSALDRLDYEQYF. Written as DNA, the CDR3 is TGCAGTGCCCTGGACCGACTAGACTACGAGCAGTACTTC.

This clonotype was counted many times. V is TRBV7-2 and J is TRBJ2-1; 8 bases line up with TRBD1. Germline CDR1 reads SGHTA; CDR2 reads FQGNSA. Trimming at V came to 4 bases and at J to 1 base, leaving 9 bases not matched to a gene. The CDR3 extends over 17 amino acids. CDR3 nucleotide sequence: TGTGCCAGCAGCTCCGCAAGACAGGGGATGTCCTACAATGAGCAGTTCTTC. Translation: CASSSARQGMSYNEQFF.

This clonotype was seen a few times. This chain's CDR3 is CASSLEAKNIQYF. The CDR3 nucleotides read TGTGCCAGCAGCTTAGAGGCCAAAAACATTCAGTACTTC. The rearrangement links TRBV7-2 to TRBJ2-4, with D hard to call. Trimming removed 1 base from V and 1 base from J, with 2 bases in between. Looked up from germline, CDR1 is SGHTA and CDR2 is FQGNSA. The CDR3 sequence is 13 residues long.

This clonotype was counted only a few times. The chain combines TRBV6-5 with TRBJ2-1, with 11 positions matching TRBD2. Looked up from germline, CDR1 is MNHEY and CDR2 is SVGAGI. J lost 0 bases, V lost 5 bases, and 6 bases had no gene match. The CDR3 is made up of 17 amino acids. Here the CDR3 DNA reads TGTGCCAGCAGTCCCGGGACTAGCGGAAGCTCCTACAATGAGCAGTTCTTC. Translated: CASSPGTSGSSYNEQFF.

This sequence joins TRBV7-9 and TRBJ2-7; a weak D match, TRBD2 (5 bases). This CDR3 is built from 13 residues. Per the germline V gene, CDR1 is SEHNR and CDR2 is FQNEAQ (reference sequence). The CDR3 sequence: CSSSLARGREQYV. The CDR3, as DNA: TGTTCCAGCAGCTTAGCACGGGGTAGGGAGCAGTACGTC.